The sequence of this T cell receptor (beta chain) was determined in a study of blood T cells in healthy people across ages. Sample-barcoded 5' priming and a J-beta primer mix drove a second PCR of about 6 to 12 cycles. TCRdb recomputed calls from the 5' RACE reads with MiXCR, one row per CDR3 protein. The table has just over 1 million distinct CDR3 sequences, under 45% seen once. This clonotype was seen only a few times. The CDR3 runs to 13 residues. V gave up 4 bases and J gave up 8 bases, with 14 bases separating them. The V gene's germline CDR1 is MGHRA and CDR2 YSYEKL. The sequence derives from a woman aged 60-75 years in good health. The V and J genes are TRBV4-1 and TRBJ1-2; D may be TRBD1 (6 bases). What was sequenced was blood. CDR3 loop: CASSRTGSGGYTF. For the CDR3, the DNA is TGCGCCAGCAGCCGAACAGGGTCCGGCGGCTACACCTTC.